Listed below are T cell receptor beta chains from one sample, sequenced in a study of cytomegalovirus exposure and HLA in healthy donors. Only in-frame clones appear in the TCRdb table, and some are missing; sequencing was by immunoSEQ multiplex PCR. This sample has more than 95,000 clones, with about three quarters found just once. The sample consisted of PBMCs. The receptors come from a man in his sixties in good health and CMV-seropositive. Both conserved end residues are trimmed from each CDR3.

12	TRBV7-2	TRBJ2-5	ASTRTGPQETQY
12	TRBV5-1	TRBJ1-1	ASSPQQGSTEAF
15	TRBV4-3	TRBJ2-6	ASSQDLGNSGANVLT
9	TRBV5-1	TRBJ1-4	ASSLSGKLF
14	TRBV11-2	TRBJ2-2	ASSPNDRVNTGELF
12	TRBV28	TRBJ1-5	ASSITGFNQPQH
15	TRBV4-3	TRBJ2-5	ASSQTLLSRGRETQY
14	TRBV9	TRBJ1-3	ASSVAVGAGGNTIY
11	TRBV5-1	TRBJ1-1	ASSSSTNTEAF
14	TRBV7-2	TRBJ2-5	ASSQGRGGAQETQY
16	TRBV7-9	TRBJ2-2	ASSLPRVDRENTGELF
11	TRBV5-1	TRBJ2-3	ASTRQGVDTQY
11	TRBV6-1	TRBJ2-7	ASSEVQGIEQY
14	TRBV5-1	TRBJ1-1	ASSIRGTGVGTEAF
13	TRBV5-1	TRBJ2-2	ASSLAGQVTGELF